This is a list of T cell receptor beta chains from one sample in a study of blood T cells in healthy people across ages. TCRdb independently ran MiXCR on the 5' RACE reads; one entry per CDR3 protein. The sample carries around 870,000 distinct CDR3 sequences, 29% recorded once. Sequencing was carried out using blood. Source of these receptors: a woman older than 75 in good health. The CDR3 runs from the conserved cysteine through the conserved F or W. The order of the fields is V gene, CDR3 protein.

>TRBV6-2/TRBV6-3
CAIGQSYEQYF
>TRBV28
CASCSSPGTSGVTYEQYF
>TRBV5-1
CASSLESVEKLFF
>TRBV4-1
CASSQMGQGGGEQFF
>TRBV5-1
CASSLNLLRYGNTIYF
>TRBV11-2
CASSATVYGYTF
>TRBV12-3/TRBV12-4
CASTIRGTGGKRDGYTF
>TRBV20-1
CSARGGTGRRNTEAFF
>TRBV5-5
CASSAGHSNQPQHF
>TRBV5-1
CASSTSGTGGEQYF
>TRBV6-5
CASSRSGVENTGELFF
>TRBV19
CASSITGTGTYEQYF
>TRBV18
CASSPVETTGAFF
>TRBV6-5
CASSYSNGRRTGNNSPLHF
>TRBV20-1
CSAPPGNNSPLHF
>TRBV6-6
CATNGRGDTGERFF